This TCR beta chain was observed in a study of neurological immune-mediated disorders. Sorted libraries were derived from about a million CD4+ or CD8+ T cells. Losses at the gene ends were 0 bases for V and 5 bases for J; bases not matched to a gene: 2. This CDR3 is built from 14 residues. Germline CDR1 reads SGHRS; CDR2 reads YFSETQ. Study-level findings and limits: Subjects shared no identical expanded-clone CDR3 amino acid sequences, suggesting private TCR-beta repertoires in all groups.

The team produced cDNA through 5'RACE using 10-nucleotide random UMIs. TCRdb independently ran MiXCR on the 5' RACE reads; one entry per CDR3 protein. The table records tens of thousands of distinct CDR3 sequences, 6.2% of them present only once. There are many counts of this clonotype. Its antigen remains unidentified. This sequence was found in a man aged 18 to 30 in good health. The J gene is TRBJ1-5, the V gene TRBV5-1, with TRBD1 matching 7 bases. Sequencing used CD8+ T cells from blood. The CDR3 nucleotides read TGCGCCAGCAGCTTGGCCGGACAGGATCAGCCCCAGCATTTT. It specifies CASSLAGQDQPQHF.